The TCR beta chain described here comes from a study of shared T cell receptors in the human thymus. V gave up 0 bases and J gave up 5 bases; unmatched junction bases: 12. The CDR3 runs 18 residues. In germline, CDR1 is SGHTS, CDR2 YDEGEE. Sequencing was performed with immunoSEQ multiplex PCR; in TCRdb, only in-frame clones are kept and a portion is missing. The sample lists under 850,000 clones; more than 75% were seen once. This sample also appeared in a second study, on human thymus T cells. That work contributes: Resected material from corrective heart surgery provided the thymus tissue analysed. Related studies found that unrelated individuals share highly overlapping thymic repertoires.

The TCR sequence derives from a boy in the first two years of life with a congenital heart defect. Input material: thymocytes. The chain is built from TRBV5-8 and TRBJ1-4, with TRBD1 matching over 8 bases. The CDR3 region has the DNA TGTGCCAGCAGCTTGGAGACAGGGGCCCGAACGGGGAATGAAAAACTGTTTTTT. Protein: CASSLETGARTGNEKLFF.